The 3 T cell receptor beta chains below come from one sample, sequenced in a study of blood T cell repertoires in COVID-19. Sequencing used immunoSEQ multiplex PCR; TCRdb keeps in-frame clones, though not all of them. The data contain more than 300,000 clones, 80% to 95% of them seen just once; the ten biggest clones take up just over 0.85%. Source material: PBMCs or T cells enriched from blood (not recorded which). These receptor sequences come from a woman aged 40 to 50 who had been exposed to COVID-19.

The chain uses TRBV5-1 and TRBJ1-3, with D possibly TRBD1 on 5 matching bases. V lost 4 bases and J lost 6, with 14 bases in between. The CDR3 length is 14 residues. Germline V gives CDR1 SGHRS, CDR2 YFSETQ. CDR3: CASSPGTAENTIYF. In DNA, the CDR3 is TGCGCCAGCAGCCCGGGGACTGCTGAAAACACCATATATTTT.

The rearrangement uses TRBV6-4 and TRBJ2-2; possible D gene TRBD1, 5 bases. The V and J ends lost 0 bases and 8 bases respectively, with 10 bases between them. From germline, CDR1 is MRHNA and CDR2 SNTAGT. The CDR3 length is 14 residues. This CDR3 reads CASSDSIGAGELFF. The CDR3 bases are TGTGCCAGCAGTGACTCCATTGGGGCTGGGGAGCTGTTTTTT.

The gene calls are TRBV14 and TRBJ2-5; weak D call: TRBD1 (5 bases). Germline values: CDR1 SGHDN, CDR2 FVKESK. Trimming pared 0 bases from V and 5 bases from J, leaving 13 bases between. The CDR3 runs to 15 residues. The CDR3 coding sequence is TGTGCCAGCAGCCAAGATCACAGGCAGCCGGAGACCCAGTACTTC. It specifies CASSQDHRQPETQYF. The whole variable domain, filled in from reference TRBV14 and TRBJ2-5, reads EAGVTQFPSHSVIEKGQTVTLRCDPISGHDNLYWYRRVMGKEIKFLLHFVKESKQDESGMPNNRFLAERTGGTYSTLKVQPAELEDSGVYFCASSQDHRQPETQYFGPGTRLLVL.